The 23 T cell receptor beta chains below were found in one sample sequenced in a study of T cells in localized non-small cell lung cancer. Generated by immunoSEQ multiplex PCR, the TCRdb table keeps only in-frame clones and is missing some. In the table there are 40,000 to 65,000 clones, 75% to 90% of which are singletons. The material sequenced was peripheral blood mononuclear cells, taken before any cancer treatment. These receptors all stem from a man aged 35-69 years with stage III lung adenocarcinoma.

The V gene is TRBV7-9, the J gene TRBJ2-1, with a possible D match to TRBD2 (7 bases). This CDR3 has 15 amino acids. Between the trimmed V and J ends, which lost 9 bases and 0 bases, there was a span of 15 bases. CDR1 and CDR2 from the germline V gene are SEHNR and FQNEAQ (reference sequence). CDR3 nucleotides: TGTGCCAGTTCCGGGGGGCGGAGCTCCTACAATGAGCAGTTCTTC. Translation: CASSGGRSSYNEQFF.

CDR3 DNA: TGCAGCGCTGGACAGGGGGGGAAGACTGAAGCTTTCTTT. Its translation is CSAGQGGKTEAFF. The V call is TRBV29-1, the J call TRBJ1-1; 10 bases match TRBD1. Trimming removed 7 bases from V and 5 bases from J; junction bases left unmatched: 7. The CDR3 extends over 13 amino acids. The germline gives CDR1 SQVTM, CDR2 ANQGSEA.

Regarding this clone: The sample carries other DNA sequences with the same CDR3. The V call is TRBV29-1, the J call TRBJ2-5; D might be TRBD1 or TRBD2, each matching 6 bases. This CDR3 has 15 residues. The V end lost 1 base, the J end lost 4 bases, and 16 bases lay between the germline ends. Germline CDR1 SQVTM, CDR2 ANQGSEA. The CDR3 DNA is TGCAGCGTTGAAGGTGGGGGGCAAATGGGAGAGACCCAGTACTTC. This encodes CSVEGGGQMGETQYF. The full variable domain, in which reference TRBV29-1 and TRBJ2-5 provide the parts outside the CDR3, is SAVISQKPSRDICQRGTSLTIQCQVDSQVTMMFWYRQQPGQSLTLIATANQGSEATYESGFVIDKFPISRPNLTFSTLTVSNMSPEDSSIYLCSVEGGGQMGETQYFGPGTRLLVL.

The V and J genes are TRBV5-6 and TRBJ1-4; 10 nucleotides align to TRBD1. After removal of 7 bases from V and 7 bases from J, the junction contained 7 bases not matched to a gene. The CDR3 is 14 residues long. Germline CDR1 and CDR2: SGHDT and YYEEEE. The CDR3 nucleotides are TGTGCCAGCGCCAGGGACAGGGGTTCTGAAAAACTGTTTTTT. Protein: CASARDRGSEKLFF.

V usage is TRBV6-1 and J usage is TRBJ2-1; 9 bases fit TRBD2. Trimming cost V 1 base and J 9 bases; bases outside gene matches: 13. Germline V gene sequence: CDR1 MNHNS, CDR2 SASEGT. This CDR3 comprises 17 residues. The CDR3 spells CASSEGVLGLAGFEQFF. CDR3 DNA sequence: TGTGCCAGCAGTGAAGGGGTATTGGGTCTAGCGGGATTTGAGCAGTTCTTC.

This sequence joins TRBV29-1 and TRBJ1-1; no clear D. The CDR3 totals 11 residues. The V end lost 7 bases, the J end lost 0 bases, and 6 bases lay between the germline ends. The germline CDR1 and CDR2 sequences are SQVTM and ANQGSEA. The CDR3 bases are TGCAGCGCAAGTATGAACACTGAAGCTTTCTTT. Its translation is CSASMNTEAFF.

The rearrangement links TRBV6-1 to TRBJ1-5; 7 positions agree with TRBD1. The CDR3 sequence is 14 residues long. From germline, CDR1 is MNHNS and CDR2 SASEGT. V shed 2 bases, J shed 4 bases, and the junction held 2 bases outside the gene matches. Here the CDR3 reads CASSETGVNQPQHF. DNA of the CDR3: TGTGCCAGCAGTGAAACAGGGGTAAATCAGCCCCAGCATTTT.

This clone was observed once. This rearrangement joins TRBV2 to TRBJ1-5, with D possibly being TRBD1 (5 bases). There are 14 residues in the CDR3. V was cut by 3 bases and J by 7 bases, with 13 bases left in between. Germline V gene lookup returns CDR1 SNHLY and CDR2 FYNNEI. Written as DNA, the CDR3 is TGTGCCAGCAGTGAGGGACCTCCCGGGCAGCCCCAGCATTTT. It codes for CASSEGPPGQPQHF.

This rearrangement joins TRBV7-6 to TRBJ2-5; D call uncertain. This CDR3 is 12 amino acids long. With 5 bases removed from V and 5 bases from J, the gap between germline ends came to 9 bases. Germline CDR1 reads SGHVS; CDR2 reads FNYEAQ. CDR3 sequence reads: CASSLGWETQYF. CDR3 nucleotides: TGTGCCAGCAGCCTCGGATGGGAGACCCAGTACTTC.

The CDR3 DNA sequence: TGTGCCAGCAGCGTAGTGAGCGGGTGGGAGGAGACCCAGTACTTC. Encoded protein: CASSVVSGWEETQYF. The chain links TRBV9 to TRBJ2-5; the D gene is possibly TRBD2 (6 bases). CDR3 length equals 15 residues. Trimming took off 0 bases at V and 5 bases at J, with 14 bases between the two ends. Per the germline V gene, CDR1 is SGDLS and CDR2 is YYNGEE. Complete variable domain (other parts from reference TRBV9 and TRBJ2-5): DSGVTQTPKHLITATGQRVTLRCSPRSGDLSVYWYQQSLDQGLQFLIQYYNGEERAKGNILERFSAQQFPDLHSELNLSSLELGDSALYFCASSVVSGWEETQYFGPGTRLLVL.

V usage is TRBV4-2 and J usage is TRBJ2-3, with TRBD2 identical over 14 bases. The germline CDR1 and CDR2 sequences are LGHNA and YNFKEQ. The CDR3 is 18 amino acids. V trimming: 3 bases; J trimming: 1 base; junction bases outside the gene matches: 6. CDR3 region: CASSQAPGLAGGTDTQYF. The DNA of the CDR3 is TGTGCCAGCAGCCAGGCTCCGGGACTAGCGGGGGGCACAGATACGCAGTATTTT.

V usage is TRBV4-3 and J usage is TRBJ2-1; the D gene is possibly TRBD1 (6 bases). V shed 0 bases and J shed 8 bases, with 14 bases lying between them. CDR1 is LGHNA and CDR2 is YSLEER in the germline V gene. The length of the CDR3 is 15 residues. The CDR3 nucleotides are TGCGCCAGCAGCCAAGATCCAGGGGTTCGGTATGAGCAGTTCTTC. Protein product: CASSQDPGVRYEQFF.

This clone occurred once. The chain has TRBV15 and TRBJ1-2, with D maybe TRBD1 (5 bases). The CDR3 consists of 15 residues. CDR1 is LNHNV and CDR2 is YYDKDF in the germline V gene (reference sequence). Trimming removed 5 bases at V and 5 bases at J, with 18 bases between. CDR3 amino acids: CATSSSGGRRYGYTF. In nucleotides, the CDR3 is TGTGCCACCAGCTCCTCGGGGGGACGAAGGTATGGCTACACCTTC.

The chain combines TRBV11-2 with TRBJ1-2; D uncertain. Trimming took 1 base from V and 1 from J, leaving 10 bases between them. Per germline, CDR1 SGHAT and CDR2 FQNNGV. The CDR3 has 15 residues. CDR3 region: CASSLASAFNYGYTF. The CDR3 region has the DNA TGTGCCAGCAGCTTAGCGTCTGCCTTTAACTATGGCTACACCTTC.

J is TRBJ2-5 and V is TRBV5-1; D is ambiguous. CDR3 length: 14 amino acids. The germline V gene encodes CDR1 SGHRS and CDR2 YFSETQ. Trimming pared 0 bases from V and 4 bases from J, leaving 10 bases between. CDR3 in DNA: TGCGCCAGCAGCTTGGGTCTAGGGTCAGAGACCCAGTACTTC. This codes for CASSLGLGSETQYF.

The count of this clone is one. This chain joins TRBV6-6 and TRBJ2-1; 9 bases map to TRBD1. The CDR3 consists of 14 residues. V trimming: 8 bases; J trimming: 6 bases; junction bases outside the gene matches: 8. Germline CDR1 and CDR2: MNHNY and SVGAGI (reference sequence). The CDR3 DNA follows: TGTGCCAGCGGGACCGGGACAGGGCCCAATGAGCAGTTCTTC. Translation: CASGTGTGPNEQFF.

The chain carries TRBV14 and TRBJ2-1; TRBD2 is a possible D gene (6 bases). The CDR3 loop spans 16 amino acids. The germline V and J ends were trimmed by 1 base and 10 bases, with 20 bases remaining between them. Germline CDR1 SGHDN, CDR2 FVKESK. CDR3 bases: TGTGCCAGCAGCCAAGTCTCGGGACTTCAACTCTGGGAGCAGTTCTTC. As protein: CASSQVSGLQLWEQFF.

The V gene is TRBV5-6, the J gene TRBJ1-4, with TRBD1 as a possible D gene (5 bases). This CDR3 is built from 15 residues. The V gene's germline CDR1 is SGHDT and CDR2 YYEEEE. V lost 4 bases to trimming and J lost 5 bases, with 15 bases between them. CDR3 residues: CASSPGQGWNEKLFF. The CDR3 DNA reads as TGTGCCAGCAGCCCAGGGCAGGGTTGGAATGAAAAACTGTTTTTT. Looking up the rest from reference TRBV5-6 and TRBJ1-4 gives the full variable domain: DAGVTQSPTHLIKTRGQQVTLRCSPKSGHDTVSWYQQALGQGPQFIFQYYEEEERQRGNFPDRFSGHQFPNYSSELNVNALLLGDSALYLCASSPGQGWNEKLFFGSGTQLSVL.

The rearrangement uses TRBV18 and TRBJ1-1, with 7 bases lining up with TRBD1. Germline V gives CDR1 KGHSH, CDR2 LQKENI. This CDR3 is 13 amino acids long. J lost 5 bases, V lost 3 bases, and 3 bases had no gene match. CDR3 amino acids: CASSPMDRTEAFF. The CDR3 DNA sequence: TGTGCCAGCTCACCGATGGACAGGACTGAAGCTTTCTTT. Drawing the rest from reference TRBV18 and TRBJ1-1, the complete variable domain is NAGVMQNPRHLVRRRGQEARLRCSPMKGHSHVYWYRQLPEEGLKFMVYLQKENIIDESGMPKERFSAEFPKEGPSILRIQQVVRGDSAAYFCASSPMDRTEAFFGQGTRLTVV.

V usage is TRBV13 and J usage is TRBJ1-4; D is possibly TRBD1 (6 bases). The CDR3 is 14 amino acids. V shed 5 bases and J shed 2 bases, with 9 bases lying between them. The germline V gene has CDR1 PRHDT and CDR2 FYEKMQ (reference sequence). The CDR3, as DNA: TGTGCCAGCAGCAGCCAGGGGACTAATGAAAAACTGTTTTTT. The encoded protein is CASSSQGTNEKLFF.

For the CDR3, the DNA is TGCAGCGTTGAAGAGAGTAGCGGGAGAAACACCGGGGAGCTGTTTTTT. It translates to CSVEESSGRNTGELFF. This chain uses TRBV29-1 with TRBJ2-2; 9 nucleotides match TRBD2. CDR1 is SQVTM and CDR2 is ANQGSEA in the germline V gene. V dropped 0 bases and J dropped 2; count of bases not matched to a gene: 4. The CDR3 contains 16 residues.

This sequence joins TRBV5-1 and TRBJ2-3; TRBD2 matches 8 bases. The CDR3 extends over 15 amino acids. The V gene's germline CDR1 is SGHRS and CDR2 YFSETQ. V lost 4 bases, J lost 0 bases, and 4 bases stayed unmatched. The CDR3 loop is CASSGGTRSTDTQYF. CDR3 in DNA: TGCGCCAGCAGCGGTGGGACTAGGAGCACAGATACGCAGTATTTT.

This chain links TRBV7-3 with TRBJ2-1; 11 positions match TRBD2. In germline, CDR1 is SGHTA, CDR2 FQGTGA. Trimming at V came to 3 bases and at J to 8 bases, leaving 3 bases not matched to a gene. This CDR3 comprises 14 residues. The CDR3 here is CASSFSGGAYEQFF. The CDR3 DNA follows: TGTGCCAGCAGCTTTAGCGGGGGGGCATATGAGCAGTTCTTC.